These T cell receptor beta chains were read from a single sample in a study of siplizumab effects on memory and regulatory T cells. The table came from immunoSEQ multiplex PCR; TCRdb's copy has only in-frame clones and leaves some out. Among about 100,000 clones, just over 90% were seen once, and the ten largest hold around 0.68%. Source material: Tregs sorted from blood. The origin of the receptors is a human donor in good health. The CDR3 runs from the conserved cysteine through the conserved F or W. Fields, in order: clone size, D gene, V gene, J gene, CDR3 length, CDR3 DNA, CDR3 protein. D genes are given only for firm matches. Part of the rows lack a size; the others show once, few, many or a class for expanded clones.

>NA|TRBD2|TRBV19|TRBJ2-3|15
TGTGCCAGTAGTATAAGCACTAGCGGGAGAGATACGCAGTATTTT
CASSISTSGRDTQYF
>NA|NA|TRBV28|TRBJ1-2|15
TGTGCCAGCAGTTTATTGGTCAGGGTCCGTCAGGGCTACACCTTC
CASSLLVRVRQGYTF
>NA|NA|TRBV29-1|TRBJ2-1|13
TGCAGCGTTGTTTTGGTGGCACGGGGTGAGCAGTTCTTC
CSVVLVARGEQFF
>NA|NA|TRBV28|TRBJ1-4|11
TGTGCCAGCAGTTTTATCGGAAAACTGTTTTTT
CASSFIGKLFF
>NA|NA|TRBV7-6|TRBJ2-3|10
TGTGCCAGCGGGTGGGATACGCAGTATTTT
CASGWDTQYF
>NA|NA|TRBV6-5|TRBJ2-5|13
TGTGCCAGCAGTTACCGAGCGGGAGAGACCCAGTACTTC
CASSYRAGETQYF
>NA|NA|TRBV6-1|TRBJ2-5|14
TGTGCCAGCACCGAGGGGCGGCTCCGAGAGACCCAGTACTTC
CASTEGRLRETQYF
>NA|NA|TRBV6-1|TRBJ1-1|14
TGTGCCAGCAGTGAAGCCAGGTCCGGCCCCCAGCCGATATTT
CASSEARSGPQPIF
>NA|TRBD2|TRBV18|TRBJ2-7|14
TGTGCCAGCTCACCCCCGCTGACTAGCAAGGTGCAGTACTTC
CASSPPLTSKVQYF
>NA|TRBD1|TRBV5-6|TRBJ2-1|15
TGTGCCAGCAGCTCGGGACAGGGGGAGGGCAATGAGCAGTTCTTC
CASSSGQGEGNEQFF
>NA|NA|TRBV5-1|TRBJ2-2|14
TGCGCCAGCAGCCCCAGAGGGGACACCGGGGAGCTGTTTTTT
CASSPRGDTGELFF
>NA|NA|TRBV11-2|TRBJ2-6|15
TGTGCCAGCAGCCTAGGGAGCTCTGGGGCCAACGTCCTGACTTTC
CASSLGSSGANVLTF
>NA|TRBD2|TRBV14|TRBJ2-2|15
TGTGCCAGCAGCCAACGGACTAGCGGCACCGGGGAGCTGTTTTTT
CASSQRTSGTGELFF
>NA|NA|TRBV18|TRBJ1-2|13
TGTGCCAGCTCACCATCTGGACACTATGGCTACACCTTC
CASSPSGHYGYTF
>NA|TRBD2|TRBV18|TRBJ2-7|14
TGTGCCAGCTCACCACGCGGGGGTCCTTACGAGCAGTACTTC
CASSPRGGPYEQYF
>NA|TRBD1|TRBV7-9|TRBJ1-4|15
TGTGCCAGCAGCTTAGGCGACAGGGGGAATGAAAAACTGTTTTTT
CASSLGDRGNEKLFF
>once|NA|TRBV5-1|TRBJ2-3|15
TGCGCCAGCAGCTCACTACACCCCGACACAGATACGCAGTATTTT
CASSSLHPDTDTQYF
>NA|NA|TRBV29-1|TRBJ1-5|16
TGCAGCATTAGCTTAGGTGGACTTCGGGGCAATCAGCCCCAGCATTTT
CSISLGGLRGNQPQHF
>medium-sized|NA|TRBV6-6|TRBJ1-5|15
TGTGCCAGCAGCCAAAGGTTCCGGGCGAATCAGCCCCAGCATTTT
CASSQRFRANQPQHF
>NA|NA|TRBV18|TRBJ2-3|16
TGTGCCAGCTCACCCTCCGGCGGGGGCAGCACAGATACGCAGTATTTT
CASSPSGGGSTDTQYF
>NA|NA|TRBV7-9|TRBJ1-2|18
TGTGCCAGCAGCTTAGCGTTCGGGGATGGTGACACTGTTAATGGCTACACCTTC
CASSLAFGDGDTVNGYTF
>NA|NA|TRBV5-1|TRBJ2-2|16
TGCGCCAGCAGCCCACTAGTATTTCCGGACACCGGGGAGCTGTTTTTT
CASSPLVFPDTGELFF
>NA|TRBD1|TRBV6-1|TRBJ2-6|15
TGTGCCAGCAGTGATGGGACAGCTGGGGCCAACGTCCTGACTTTC
CASSDGTAGANVLTF
>few|NA|TRBV7-8|TRBJ2-3|13
TGTGCCAGCAGCATACCCGGCACAGATACGCAGTATTTT
CASSIPGTDTQYF
>NA|TRBD2|TRBV27|TRBJ2-3|20
TGTGCCAGCAGTTTACCGGGACTAGCGGGACTGCCGGGCGGCACAGATACGCAGTATTTT
CASSLPGLAGLPGGTDTQYF
>NA|TRBD1|TRBV19|TRBJ2-7|15
TGTGCCAGTACAGGGGGTAGGGGCGCTTCCTACGAGCAGTACTTC
CASTGGRGASYEQYF
>NA|TRBD1|TRBV19|TRBJ1-5|14
TGTGCCAGTAGTGTGGGACAGTGGGGACAGCCCCAGCATTTT
CASSVGQWGQPQHF
>once|NA|TRBV15|TRBJ2-7|16
TGTGCCACCAGCAGGACGGGCACGCGTTTGGGCTACGAGCAGTACTTC
CATSRTGTRLGYEQYF
>NA|NA|TRBV16|TRBJ1-1|17
TGTGCCAGCAGCCAACCTCCCGGATCCGGCGGGAACACTGAAGCTTTCTTT
CASSQPPGSGGNTEAFF
>NA|TRBD1|TRBV5-4|TRBJ1-2|15
TGTGCCAGCAGCTTGGAACAGGGGAGGGTCTATGGCTACACCTTC
CASSLEQGRVYGYTF
>once|NA|TRBV11-2|TRBJ1-3|14
TGTGCCAGCAGCTTACGGGATTCTGGAAACACCATATATTTT
CASSLRDSGNTIYF
>NA|NA|TRBV5-1|TRBJ2-1|16
TGCGCCAGCAGCTTGGATTTCTGGAGCTCCTACAATGAGCAGTTCTTC
CASSLDFWSSYNEQFF
>NA|TRBD1|TRBV5-1|TRBJ2-1|13
TGCGCCAGCACTGGGACAGCTTACAATGAGCAGTTCTTC
CASTGTAYNEQFF
>NA|NA|TRBV2|TRBJ2-2|14
TGTGCCAGCACTGGGGGCACGTACACCGGGGAGCTGTTTTTT
CASTGGTYTGELFF
>NA|NA|TRBV7-3|TRBJ1-2|13
TGTGCCAGCAGCTTACCTGGACTGTATGGCTACACCTTC
CASSLPGLYGYTF
>NA|NA|TRBV28|TRBJ1-2|16
TGTGCCAGCAGAGGGGCGGGCAGGGGCTACTCGGATGGCTACACCTTC
CASRGAGRGYSDGYTF
>NA|NA|TRBV10-2|TRBJ2-1|12
TGCGCCAGCAGTGAACTTATAAATGAGCAGTTCTTC
CASSELINEQFF
>NA|NA|TRBV4-1|TRBJ2-1|12
TGCGCCAGCAGCTCGGAGGGCAATGAGCAGTTCTTC
CASSSEGNEQFF
>NA|NA|TRBV13|TRBJ2-7|12
TGTGCCAGCAGCCGACGCAGCTACGAGCAGTACTTC
CASSRRSYEQYF
>NA|NA|TRBV5-1|TRBJ1-3|15
TGCGCCAGCAGCTTGCCCCGAGACCCTGGAAACACCATATATTTT
CASSLPRDPGNTIYF
>NA|NA|TRBV14|TRBJ1-2|13
TGTGCCAGCAGCCAACATGCGGTCTATGGCTACACCTTC
CASSQHAVYGYTF
>NA|TRBD1|TRBV6-1|TRBJ2-5|15
TGTGCCAGCAGTGAAGCGTCAGGGGGTTGGGAGACCCAGTACTTC
CASSEASGGWETQYF
>NA|NA|TRBV21-1|TRBJ2-3|19
TGTGCCAGCAGCAGGACACAGGGTTGTCCGGGACCATGGTCAGATACGCAGTATTTT
CASSRTQGCPGPWSDTQYF
>NA|NA|TRBV20-1|TRBJ1-2|11
TGCAGTGCTATCAGGGCAGATGGCTACACCTTC
CSAIRADGYTF
>NA|NA|TRBV5-1|TRBJ2-7|16
TGCGCCAGCAGCTTGGGCCCAACCCCCCAAGACTACGAGCAGTACTTC
CASSLGPTPQDYEQYF
>NA|NA|TRBV5-6|TRBJ1-2|14
TGTGCCAGCAGCCGCCCACACGGGACTCTGGGCTACACCTTC
CASSRPHGTLGYTF
>few|TRBD1|TRBV6-1|TRBJ2-5|13
TGTGCCAGCAGGCCGACAGGGCAACAGACCCAGTACTTC
CASRPTGQQTQYF
>NA|NA|TRBV9|TRBJ2-7|13
TGTGCCAGCAGCGTACAGGGGAGGGGCGAGCAGTACTTC
CASSVQGRGEQYF